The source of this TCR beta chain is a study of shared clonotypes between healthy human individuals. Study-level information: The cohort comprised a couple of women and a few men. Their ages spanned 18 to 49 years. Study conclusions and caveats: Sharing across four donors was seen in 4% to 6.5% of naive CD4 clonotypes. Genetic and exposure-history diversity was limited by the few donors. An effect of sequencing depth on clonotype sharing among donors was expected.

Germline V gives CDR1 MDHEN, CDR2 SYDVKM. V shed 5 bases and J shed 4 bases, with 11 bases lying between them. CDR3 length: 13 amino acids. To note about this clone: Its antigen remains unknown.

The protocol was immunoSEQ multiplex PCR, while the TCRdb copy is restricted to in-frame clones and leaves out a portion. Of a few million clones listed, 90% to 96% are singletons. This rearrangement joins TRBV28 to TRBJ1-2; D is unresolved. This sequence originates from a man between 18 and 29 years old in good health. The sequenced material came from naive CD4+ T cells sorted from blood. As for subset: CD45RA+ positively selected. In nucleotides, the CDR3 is TGTGCCAGCAGTCCCCCCTCTCCCTATGGCTACACCTTC. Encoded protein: CASSPPSPYGYTF.